Listed below are T cell receptor beta chains from one sample, sequenced in a study of tumor-infiltrating lymphocytes in primary liver carcinoma. TCRdb redid the calling of the multiplex PCR reads with MiXCR, one entry per CDR3 protein. The sample has roughly 100,000 distinct CDR3 sequences; roughly 85% are singletons. The material sequenced was liver tumor tissue from sampling region 3. Receptors originate from a man aged 35-49 years with primary liver carcinoma and hepatitis B virus infection. The CDR3 runs from the conserved cysteine through the conserved F or W. The D gene is left open where the match is weak. The size of a clone is reported for some rows only, either as once, few or many, or as a class for expanded clones.

.	TRBV11-3	.	TRBJ2-1	CDSSLRVWNNEQFF	TGTGACAGCAGCTTACGCGTCTGGAACAATGAGCAGTTCTTC
.	TRBV11-2	.	TRBJ2-6	CASNLMGYGVNVLTF	TGTGCCAGCAACTTAATGGGATACGGGGTCAACGTCCTGACTTTC
many	TRBV24-1	.	TRBJ2-1	CATSDGVGGFF	TGTGCCACCAGTGACGGCGTGGGGGGGTTCTTC
.	TRBV28	TRBD1	TRBJ1-2	CASSIAGTGILYYDYTF	TGTGCCAGCAGTATCGCCGGGACAGGGATTCTCTACTATGATTACACCTTC
few	TRBV6-6	TRBD1	TRBJ1-1	CASSTGETTEAFF	TGCGCCAGTAGCACAGGGGAGACTACTGAAGCTTTCTTT
once	TRBV29-1	.	TRBJ1-1	CSVARSRMKTGAFF	TGCAGCGTCGCCAGGTCGAGGATGAAGACTGGAGCTTTCTTT
.	TRBV15	.	TRBJ2-1	CATSPNSGQYYNEQFF	TGTGCCACCAGCCCAAACTCGGGGCAGTACTACAATGAGCAGTTCTTC
.	TRBV12-3/TRBV12-4	.	TRBJ2-7	CASSHGDFEQYF	TGTGCCAGCAGTCACGGAGACTTCGAGCAGTACTTC
.	TRBV12-3/TRBV12-4	.	TRBJ2-5	CASSSRATGTQYF	TGTGCCAGCAGTTCAAGGGCTACGGGGACCCAGTACTTC
.	TRBV11-2	.	TRBJ2-7	CTSSLPYETQRIYF	TGTACCAGCAGCCTGCCATATGAAACTCAGCGGATTTACTTC
.	TRBV6-5	.	TRBJ1-2	CARSAGTGYTF	TGTGCCAGGAGTGCCGGTACAGGCTACACCTTC
.	TRBV13	.	TRBJ2-7	CTSSLGGSNCEQNF	TGTACCAGCAGCTTAGGGGGGAGTAACTGCGAGCAGAACTTC
.	TRBV11-3	.	TRBJ2-1	CASSLDASNNEQFF	TGTGCCAGCAGCTTAGATGCCTCGAACAATGAGCAGTTCTTC
.	TRBV6-6	.	TRBJ2-1	CTSSYGGYEHFF	TGTACCAGCAGTTACGGAGGTTATGAGCATTTCTTC
.	TRBV12-3/TRBV12-4	.	TRBJ1-4	CASGLTGTEKLFF	TGTGCCAGCGGTTTAACCGGGACTGAAAAACTGTTTTTT
.	TRBV4-3	.	TRBJ1-6	CASSSWDTGRNSPLHF	TGCGCCAGCAGCTCCTGGGATACGGGAAGGAATTCACCCCTTCACTTT
.	TRBV4-1	TRBD1	TRBJ1-2	CASSHRGQGTAYGYTF	TGCGCCAGCAGCCACCGTGGACAGGGGACGGCTTATGGCTACACCTTC
.	TRBV5-5	.	TRBJ1-1	CASSHEGDQYTEAFF	TGTGCCAGCAGCCATGAGGGTGACCAGTACACCGAAGCCTTCTTT
.	TRBV6-5	.	TRBJ2-2	CTSKAGAGELFF	TGTACCAGCAAGGCAGGGGCCGGGGAGCTGTTCTTT
.	TRBV6-1	.	TRBJ2-6	CANTERGLAGANVLTF	TGTGCCAACACCGAACGGGGGTTAGCTGGGGCCAACGTCCTGACTTTC
few	TRBV6-4	TRBD1	TRBJ1-1	CASKAGGYTEAFF	TGTGCCAGCAAAGCAGGGGGGTACACTGAAGCTTTCTTT
few	TRBV19	TRBD1	TRBJ2-7	CASSIPGQNEQYF	TGTGCCAGTAGTATCCCGGGACAGAACGAGCAGTACTTC
.	TRBV12-3/TRBV12-4	.	TRBJ2-7	CASQGDSTHEQYF	TGTGCCAGTCAGGGAGACAGCACCCACGAGCAGTACTTC
.	TRBV6-2/TRBV6-3	.	TRBJ2-7	CASSYSSIDYSNKQYF	TGTGCCAGCAGTTACTCGAGTATCGACTATTCCAACAAGCAGTACTTC
many	TRBV5-1	.	TRBJ2-1	CASSSRGSSSYNEQFF	TGCGCCAGCAGCTCGAGGGGGTCAAGCTCCTACAATGAGCAGTTCTTC
.	TRBV4-2	TRBD2	TRBJ2-5	CASRQDRLVEGGPGETQYF	TGTGCCAGCAGGCAAGATCGGTTAGTAGAGGGAGGGCCCGGGGAGACCCAGTACTTC
.	TRBV11-3	.	TRBJ2-1	CAYSLDVSNNEQFF	TGTGCCTACAGCTTAGACGTCTCGAACAATGAGCAGTTCTTC
.	TRBV28	.	TRBJ2-2	CASSLLPGGDTGELFF	TGTGCCAGCAGTTTACTTCCCGGTGGAGACACCGGGGAGCTGTTTTTT
once	TRBV5-6	TRBD1	TRBJ1-2	CASSMGQGMRPLYGYTF	TGTGCCAGCAGCATGGGACAGGGGATGCGGCCCCTCTATGGCTACACCTTC
.	TRBV6-2/TRBV6-3	.	TRBJ2-3	CACSSTLVNTQYF	TGTGCCTGCAGTTCGACACTAGTGAATACGCAGTATTTT
.	TRBV11-1	.	TRBJ2-3	CASSYGGSSVGARTDMQYF	TGTGCTAGCAGTTATGGGGGAAGCTCTGTTGGAGCCCGCACAGATATGCAGTATTTT
.	TRBV12-3/TRBV12-4	.	TRBJ2-2	CASSPRESGELYF	TGTGCCAGCAGCCCCCGGGAGTCCGGAGAGCTGTATTTT
.	TRBV5-1	.	TRBJ2-2	CASSSPLRNTRELFF	TGCGCCAGCAGCTCGCCTCTGCGAAACACCAGGGAGCTGTTTTTT
.	TRBV6-6	TRBD1	TRBJ2-1	CASSYTGDMGRPYKEQFF	TGTGCCAGCAGTTACACAGGGGACATGGGCCGCCCCTACAAGGAGCAGTTCTTC
.	TRBV5-6	TRBD1	TRBJ2-4	CASGTTGASHYIQYF	TGTGCCAGCGGCACTACAGGGGCCTCGCATTACATTCAGTACTTC
.	TRBV12-3/TRBV12-4	.	TRBJ2-5	CASRGGWETKYF	TGTGCCAGCAGGGGTGGCTGGGAGACCAAGTACTTC
.	TRBV11-2	TRBD2	TRBJ2-1	CTSSFQWVPMTSGSHKQFF	TGTACCAGCAGCTTCCAATGGGTGCCTATGACTAGCGGGAGTCATAAGCAGTTCTTC
.	TRBV12-3/TRBV12-4	.	TRBJ2-2	CASSPLRRTNTGELFF	TGTGCCAGCAGTCCCCTGCGACGGACGAACACCGGAGAGCTGTTTTTT
many	TRBV5-6	.	TRBJ2-1	CASSLVPGVPYNEQFF	TGTGCCAGCAGCTTGGTGCCGGGAGTCCCCTACAATGAGCAGTTCTTC
.	TRBV11-1	.	TRBJ1-6	CASGRTLVSSLHF	TGTGCCAGCGGCCGGACATTGGTTTCATCCCTCCACTTT
.	TRBV7-8	TRBD1	TRBJ2-1	CASSVGQVALRHNEQFF	TGTGCCAGCAGCGTCGGACAGGTGGCTCTGAGACACAATGAGCAGTTCTTC
.	TRBV12-5	.	TRBJ2-7	CASEETSSYEHYF	TGTGCCAGTGAGGAGACCAGTTCCTACGAGCACTACTTC
.	TRBV29-1	TRBD1	TRBJ1-1	CSVGRGTGGIEAFF	TGCAGCGTTGGAAGGGGGACAGGAGGCATTGAAGCTTTCTTT
.	TRBV4-1	.	TRBJ1-2	CASSHRGEGTDYGYTF	TGCGCCAGCAGCCACCGTGGAGAGGGGACGGACTATGGCTACACCTTC
.	TRBV5-6	TRBD1	TRBJ1-2	CASGLGQGMRTLYGYTF	TGTGCCAGCGGCTTGGGACAGGGGATGCGCACCCTCTATGGCTACACCTTC